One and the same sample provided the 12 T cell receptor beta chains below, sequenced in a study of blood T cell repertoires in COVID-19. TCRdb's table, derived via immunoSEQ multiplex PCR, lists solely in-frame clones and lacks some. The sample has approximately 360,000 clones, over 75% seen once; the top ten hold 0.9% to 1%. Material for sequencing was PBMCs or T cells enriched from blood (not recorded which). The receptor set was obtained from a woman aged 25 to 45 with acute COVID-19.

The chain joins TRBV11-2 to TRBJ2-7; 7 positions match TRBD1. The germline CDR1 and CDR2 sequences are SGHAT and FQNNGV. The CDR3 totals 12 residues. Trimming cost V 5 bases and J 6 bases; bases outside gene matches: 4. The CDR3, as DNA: TGTGCCAGCAGCCCAGGGACAGTCGAGCAGTACTTC. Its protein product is CASSPGTVEQYF.

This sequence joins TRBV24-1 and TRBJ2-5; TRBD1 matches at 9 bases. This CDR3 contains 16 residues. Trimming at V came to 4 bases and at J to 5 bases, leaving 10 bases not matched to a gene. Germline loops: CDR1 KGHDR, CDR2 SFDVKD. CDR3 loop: CATSDTPGQGWETQYF. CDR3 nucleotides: TGTGCCACCAGTGACACACCGGGACAGGGATGGGAGACCCAGTACTTC.

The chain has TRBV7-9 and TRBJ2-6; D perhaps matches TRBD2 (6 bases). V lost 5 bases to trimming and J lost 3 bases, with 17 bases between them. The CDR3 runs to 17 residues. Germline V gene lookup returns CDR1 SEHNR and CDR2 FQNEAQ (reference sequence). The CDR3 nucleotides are TGTGCCAGCAGCCTCGGGACTGGCCCCCTTGGGGCCAACGTCCTGACTTTC. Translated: CASSLGTGPLGANVLTF.

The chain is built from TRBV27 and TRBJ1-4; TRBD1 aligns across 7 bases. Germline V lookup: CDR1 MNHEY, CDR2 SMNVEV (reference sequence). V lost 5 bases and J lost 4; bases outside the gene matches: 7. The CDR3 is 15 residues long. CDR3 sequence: CASSPTDRNNEKLFF. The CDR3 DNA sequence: TGTGCCAGCAGTCCCACGGACAGGAATAATGAAAAACTGTTTTTT. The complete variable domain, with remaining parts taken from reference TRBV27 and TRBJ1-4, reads EAQVTQNPRYLITVTGKKLTVTCSQNMNHEYMSWYRQDPGLGLRQIYYSMNVEVTDKGDVPEGYKVSRKEKRNFPLILESPSPNQTSLYFCASSPTDRNNEKLFFGSGTQLSVL.

CDR3 sequence (DNA): TGTGCCAGCAGCCCCTGGACAGGGGGTGAAAAACTGTTTTTT. As protein: CASSPWTGGEKLFF. The chain is built from TRBV7-9 and TRBJ1-4; the match to TRBD1 covers 10 bases. Trimming removed 5 bases from V and 7 bases from J; junction bases left unmatched: 4. Germline lookup yields CDR1 SEHNR and CDR2 FQNEAQ (reference sequence). The CDR3 loop spans 14 amino acids.

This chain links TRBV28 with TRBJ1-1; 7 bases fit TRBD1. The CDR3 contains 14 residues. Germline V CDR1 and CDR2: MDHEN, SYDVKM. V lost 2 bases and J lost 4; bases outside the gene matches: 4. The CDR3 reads CASSLNPGGTEAFF. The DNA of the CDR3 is TGTGCCAGCAGTTTAAATCCAGGGGGCACTGAAGCTTTCTTT.

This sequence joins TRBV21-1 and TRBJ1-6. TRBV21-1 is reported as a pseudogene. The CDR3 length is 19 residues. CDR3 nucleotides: TGTGCCAGCAGCCCCCGACTCGAAGGATTCCACACCTATAATTCACCCCTCCACTTT. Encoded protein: CASSPRLEGFHTYNSPLHF.

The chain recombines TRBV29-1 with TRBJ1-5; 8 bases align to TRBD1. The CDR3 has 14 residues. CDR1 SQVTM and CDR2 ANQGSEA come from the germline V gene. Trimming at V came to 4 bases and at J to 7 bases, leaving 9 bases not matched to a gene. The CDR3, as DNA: TGCAGCGTTGGAACGGACAGGGAGGCCCAGCCCCAGCATTTT. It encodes CSVGTDREAQPQHF.

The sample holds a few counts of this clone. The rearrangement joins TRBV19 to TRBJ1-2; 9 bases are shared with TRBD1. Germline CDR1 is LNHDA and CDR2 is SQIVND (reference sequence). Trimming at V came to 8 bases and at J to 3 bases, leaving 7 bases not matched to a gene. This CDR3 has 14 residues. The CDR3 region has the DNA TGTGCCAGTCTCTGGACAGGGGATGACTATGGCTACACCTTC. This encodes CASLWTGDDYGYTF.

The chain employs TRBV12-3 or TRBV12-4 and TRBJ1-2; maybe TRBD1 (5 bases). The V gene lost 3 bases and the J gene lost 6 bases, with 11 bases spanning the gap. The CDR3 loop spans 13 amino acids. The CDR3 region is CASSFVSGNGYTF. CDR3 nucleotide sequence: TGTGCCAGCAGTTTTGTCTCAGGGAATGGCTACACCTTC.

CDR3: CSASDKESYGYTF. CDR3 nucleotides: TGCAGTGCTAGTGATAAGGAGAGCTATGGCTACACCTTC. The chain joins TRBV20-1 to TRBJ1-2; D ambiguous. In germline, CDR1 is DFQATT, CDR2 SNEGSKA (reference sequence). This CDR3 region has 13 residues. The ends were cut back, 3 bases at V and 4 bases at J, with 12 bases in the middle.

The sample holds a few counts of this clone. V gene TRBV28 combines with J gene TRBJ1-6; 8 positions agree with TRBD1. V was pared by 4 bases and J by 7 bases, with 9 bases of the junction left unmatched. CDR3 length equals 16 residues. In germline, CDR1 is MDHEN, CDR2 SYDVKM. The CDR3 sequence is CASSSSSRGQNSPLHF. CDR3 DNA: TGTGCCAGCAGTTCCTCAAGCAGGGGGCAAAATTCACCCCTCCACTTT.